The clone carrying this TCR beta chain occurred a few times. Its specificity is not known. Other DNA sequences of this sample code for an identical CDR3. The data stem from a study of CD8+ T cells in alopecia areata. Background on the study: Among treated patients, oral tofacitinib was administered at 5 to 10 mg twice daily. General study points: Tissue-resident alphabeta T cells belonging to normal skin likewise get sequenced within scalp specimens. It was lesional scalp, especially alopecia totalis/universalis, that showed higher clonality than normal scalp.

RNA was isolated and reverse transcribed to cDNA, the sequencing template. The data were produced by immunoSEQ multiplex PCR, yet TCRdb's version contains in-frame clones alone and is incomplete. Here the sample spans 130,000 to 150,000 clones, 40% to 65% being singletons. The CDR3 sequence is 16 residues long. After removal of 3 bases from V and 2 bases from J, the junction contained 6 bases not matched to a gene. CDR1 is SGHRS and CDR2 is YFSETQ in the germline V gene. The chain carries TRBV5-1 and TRBJ2-3; TRBD2 matches 10 bases. This TCR came from a human donor with alopecia areata. The sample was CD4+ T cells sorted from blood, taken at week 0. The CDR3 region has the DNA TGCGCCAGCAGCTCCGGGCTAGCGGGAGCCACAGATACGCAGTATTTT. This codes for CASSSGLAGATDTQYF.